This entry features one TCR beta chain sequence. This sample is drawn from a study of blood T cell repertoires in COVID-19. Clones were read by immunoSEQ multiplex PCR, and TCRdb kept only the in-frame ones, dropping some. The table lists over 85,000 clones, 87% of them singletons. The ends were cut back, 3 bases at V and 0 bases at J, with 12 bases in the middle. Germline V lookup: CDR1 MDHEN, CDR2 SYDVKM. The CDR3 consists of 16 residues. The sequenced material came from peripheral blood. V is TRBV28 and J is TRBJ1-5; D is perhaps TRBD1 (6 bases). This TCR was recovered from a human donor with acute or convalescent COVID-19. The donor label of this sample is uncertain. CDR3 amino acids: CASSFRGGYSNQPQHF. The CDR3 region has the DNA TGTGCCAGCAGTTTCAGGGGCGGTTATAGCAATCAGCCCCAGCATTTT.